The 6 T cell receptor beta chains below were found in one sample sequenced in a study of CD8+CD57+ T cells in acquired aplastic anemia. Whoever was chosen for sequencing had shown CD8+CD57+ cell expansion by flow cytometry. Using genomic DNA as the template, TCR beta VDJ and CDR3 profiling was carried out. MiXCR, run by TCRdb on the reads, gives a single entry per CDR3 protein. This table has 100,000 to 150,000 distinct CDR3 sequences, approximately 41% appearing once. Sequences were obtained from sorted CD4+, CD8+, or CD8+CD57+ T cells (not recorded which) from PBMCs. The receptor set was obtained from a human donor with aplastic anemia.

This clonotype was seen many times. The chain employs TRBV5-6 and TRBJ1-1, with TRBD1 as a possible D gene (5 bases). CDR1 and CDR2 (germline): SGHDT, YYEEEE. The length of the CDR3 is 12 residues. The ends were cut back, 4 bases at V and 6 bases at J, with 10 bases in the middle. CDR3: CASSRRGAEAFF. The CDR3 DNA follows: TGTGCCAGCAGCCGGCGGGGGGCTGAAGCTTTCTTT.

CDR3 in amino acids: CASSASDGPYGYTF. The CDR3 DNA is TGTGCCAGCAGTGCTAGTGACGGGCCCTATGGCTACACCTTC. The J gene is TRBJ1-2, the V gene TRBV6-1; D not certain. CDR3 length: 14 residues. The germline V and J ends were trimmed by 4 bases and 4 bases, with 13 bases remaining between them. Germline CDR1 reads MNHNS; CDR2 reads SASEGT.

This clonotype was detected many times. The chain employs TRBV19 and TRBJ1-5; possibly TRBD1 for D (5 bases). The CDR3 is made up of 15 amino acids. V lost 3 bases and J 2 bases, leaving 11 bases between the germline ends. Germline CDR1 is LNHDA and CDR2 is SQIVND (reference sequence). CDR3 in amino acids: CASSIQGLGNQPQHF. In DNA form, the CDR3 reads TGTGCCAGTAGTATCCAGGGTTTGGGCAATCAGCCCCAGCATTTT.

This chain links TRBV6-5 with TRBJ1-3; D ambiguous. The V end lost 0 bases, the J end lost 0 bases, and 15 bases lay between the germline ends. The CDR3 consists of 18 residues. Looked up from germline, CDR1 is MNHEY and CDR2 is SVGAGI. The CDR3 bases are TGTGCCAGCAGTTACTCGGGCCAGCAATCTTTCTCTGGAAACACCATATATTTT. This gives the protein CASSYSGQQSFSGNTIYF.

At least ten counts were recorded for this clonotype. This chain's CDR3 is CASSPYGGRDNGYTF. DNA of the CDR3: TGTGCCAGCAGCCCATACGGGGGCAGGGACAATGGCTACACCTTC. This chain connects TRBV6-1 to TRBJ1-2; D may be TRBD1 (6 bases). Trimming left V 6 bases short and J 6 bases short, with 20 bases between. Germline V lookup: CDR1 MNHNS, CDR2 SASEGT. This CDR3 spans 15 amino acids.

This rearrangement joins TRBV29-1 to TRBJ1-1; D is ambiguous. This CDR3 spans 13 amino acids. The germline gives CDR1 SQVTM, CDR2 ANQGSEA. V shed 4 bases and J shed 8 bases, with 17 bases lying between them. The CDR3 DNA reads as TGCAGCGTTGCCGGTATCTCGAGGAACGAAGCTTTCTTT. Translated, it gives CSVAGISRNEAFF.